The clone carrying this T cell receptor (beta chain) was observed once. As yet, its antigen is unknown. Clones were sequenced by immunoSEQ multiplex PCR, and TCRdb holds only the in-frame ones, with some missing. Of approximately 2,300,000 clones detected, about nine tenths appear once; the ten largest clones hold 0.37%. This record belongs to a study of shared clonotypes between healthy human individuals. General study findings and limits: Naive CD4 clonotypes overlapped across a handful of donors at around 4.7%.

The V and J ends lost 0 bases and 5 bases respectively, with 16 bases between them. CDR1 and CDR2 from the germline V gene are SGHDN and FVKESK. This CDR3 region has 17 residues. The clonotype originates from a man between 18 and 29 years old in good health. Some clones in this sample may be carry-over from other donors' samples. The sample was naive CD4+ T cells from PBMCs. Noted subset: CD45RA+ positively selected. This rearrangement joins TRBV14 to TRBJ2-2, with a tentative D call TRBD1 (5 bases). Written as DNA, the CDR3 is TGTGCCAGCAGCCAAGATAGAGGACAAGCTAGGACCGGGGAGCTGTTTTTT. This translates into CASSQDRGQARTGELFF.